The clone carrying this T cell receptor (beta chain) was counted only a few times. The antigen remains undetermined. RNA transcripts gave rise to amplified TCR beta CDR3 regions. With the HTBI primer set, the TCR CDR3 went through a first round of RT-PCR. MiXCR was run by TCRdb on the multiplex PCR reads, yielding one entry per CDR3 protein. The sample includes approximately 400,000 distinct CDR3 sequences, around a quarter of them seen just once. The sample comes from a study of T cells in Graves' hyperthyroidism and ophthalmopathy. Study-level points and caveats: Onset of ophthalmopathy came a median around 6.5 months after the model predicted it.

Uncontrolled infection, other autoimmune disease, pregnancy or lactation disqualified patients from enrolment. With 0 bases removed from V and 7 bases from J, the gap between germline ends came to 4 bases. CDR3 length: 12 amino acids. Germline loops: CDR1 LNHNV, CDR2 YYDKDF (reference sequence). The clonotype was recovered from a man aged 45-65 years with Graves' hyperthyroidism. What was sequenced was blood. The chain joins TRBV15 to TRBJ2-1; no reliable D call. As DNA, the CDR3 is TGTGCCACCAGCAGAGATTCGAATGAGCAGTTCTTC. Translating it yields CATSRDSNEQFF.